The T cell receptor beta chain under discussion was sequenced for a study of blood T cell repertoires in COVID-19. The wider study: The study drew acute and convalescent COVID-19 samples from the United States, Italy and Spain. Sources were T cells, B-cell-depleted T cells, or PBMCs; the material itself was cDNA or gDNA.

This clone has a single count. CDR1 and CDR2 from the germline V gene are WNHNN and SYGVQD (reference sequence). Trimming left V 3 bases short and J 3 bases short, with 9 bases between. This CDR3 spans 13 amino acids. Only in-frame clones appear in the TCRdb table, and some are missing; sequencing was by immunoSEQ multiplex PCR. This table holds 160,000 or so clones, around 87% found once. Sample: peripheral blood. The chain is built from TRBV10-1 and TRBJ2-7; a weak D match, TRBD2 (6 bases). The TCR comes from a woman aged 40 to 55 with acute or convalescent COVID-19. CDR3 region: CASSEGTRYEQYF. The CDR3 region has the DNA TGCGCCAGCAGTGAAGGGACTCGCTACGAGCAGTACTTC.